The sequence of this T cell receptor beta chain was determined in a study of blood T cell repertoires in COVID-19. Looking at the study overall: The samples span acute and convalescent COVID-19 from the United States, Italy and Spain. Sources were T cells, B-cell-depleted T cells, or PBMCs; the material itself was cDNA or gDNA.

Germline V lookup: CDR1 MDHEN, CDR2 SYDVKM. This CDR3 contains 17 residues. V was shortened by 6 bases and J by 1 base, with 16 bases between the two germline ends. As originally analysed: Reference gene primers were amplified, and this amplification served to estimate nucleated cell counts. Sequencing was performed with immunoSEQ multiplex PCR; in TCRdb, only in-frame clones are kept and a portion is missing. D and trimming come from the DNA, and the V and J calls and clone size come from that table. The data contain under 300,000 clones, roughly nine tenths of them singletons. The material sequenced was peripheral blood. V and J are TRBV28 and TRBJ1-6; possible D gene TRBD1, 6 bases. The receptor was derived from a man in his sixties who had recovered from COVID-19. The CDR3 DNA follows: TGTGCCAGCAGCGTACAACAGGGAGGGTCCTATAATTCACCCCTCCACTTT. Translating it yields CASSVQQGGSYNSPLHF.